This T cell receptor (beta chain) originates from a study of shared clonotypes between healthy human individuals. General study results and limits: Approximately 4.6% of naive CD4 clonotypes were common to a handful of donors. For sorted subsets, rarefaction showed incomplete sequencing despite large depth. Since donors were few, the genetic and exposure-history diversity represented was limited.

Produced via immunoSEQ multiplex PCR; TCRdb's table is partial and in-frame only. The data show about 2.4 million clones, more than 85% seen once. CD45RA+ naive and CD45RA-negative memory subsets were separated from CD4+ cells. The V end lost 3 bases, the J end lost 4 bases, and 7 bases lay between the germline ends. The germline gives CDR1 SEHNR, CDR2 FQNEAQ (reference sequence). There are 13 residues in the CDR3. As concerns this clone: Its antigen is unknown.

Sequencing input: naive CD4+ T cells from PBMCs. Stated subset: CD45RA+ positively selected. The chain couples TRBV7-9 to TRBJ1-5, with no clear D. The receptor was isolated from a man between 18 and 29 years old in good health. Some clones in this sample may be carry-over from other donors' samples. Written as DNA, the CDR3 is TGTGCCAGCAGCTTGGCCCTTAATCAGCCCCAGCATTTT. Translation gives CASSLALNQPQHF. The variable domain in full, with the rest retrieved from reference TRBV7-9 and TRBJ1-5, is DTGVSQNPRHKITKRGQNVTFRCDPISEHNRLYWYRQTLGQGPEFLTYFQNEAQLEKSRLLSDRFSAERPKGSFSTLEIQRTEQGDSAMYLCASSLALNQPQHFGDGTRLSIL.